The source of this TCR beta chain is a study of neoadjuvant nivolumab and ipilimumab in lung cancer. Study-wide results and limits: Resected-tumor TCR richness correlated positively with pretherapy blood richness. Only a small number of samples underwent TCR sequencing. Pathologic regression was not significantly tied to TCR clonality.

Turning to this clone: What it binds is not known.

With V trimmed by 8 bases and J by 1 base, 5 bases remained unmatched. In germline, CDR1 is SEHNR, CDR2 FQNEAQ (reference sequence). CDR3 size: 14 residues. Clones were read by immunoSEQ multiplex PCR, and TCRdb kept only the in-frame ones, dropping some. The sample consists of 4,500 to 5,000 clones, about 80% of them appearing once. The chain joins TRBV7-9 to TRBJ2-7; TRBD2 aligns across 10 bases. The sequence was collected from an adult with non-small cell lung cancer. Some clones in this sample may be carry-over from other donors' samples. The specimen comprised normal lung tissue adjacent to the tumor, sampled after neoadjuvant nivolumab, alone or with ipilimumab, at or shortly before surgery. Here the CDR3 DNA reads TGTGCCAGCGATGATAGCGGGGGGTCCTACGAGCAGTACTTC. As protein: CASDDSGGSYEQYF.